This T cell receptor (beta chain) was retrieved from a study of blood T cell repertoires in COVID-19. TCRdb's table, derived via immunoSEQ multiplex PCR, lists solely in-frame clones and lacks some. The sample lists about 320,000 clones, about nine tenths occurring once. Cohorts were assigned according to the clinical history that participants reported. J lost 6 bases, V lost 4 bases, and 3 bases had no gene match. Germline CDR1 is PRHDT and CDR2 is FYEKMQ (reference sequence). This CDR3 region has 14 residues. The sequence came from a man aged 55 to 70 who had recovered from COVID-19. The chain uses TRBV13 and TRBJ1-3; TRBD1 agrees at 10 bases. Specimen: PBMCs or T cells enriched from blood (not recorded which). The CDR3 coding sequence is TGTGCCAGCAGCTCCCGACAGGGGGCAAACACCATATATTTT. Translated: CASSSRQGANTIYF.